The clone carrying this T cell receptor (beta chain) was found many times. Its antigen remains unknown. These data belong to a study of identical twins. Study conclusions and caveats: Potential partial confounding of zero-insertion analyses by invariant MAIT and iNKT cells was noted. Sequences that were beta out-of-frame showed weaker excess twin sharing.

V was shortened by 5 bases and J by 1 base, with 11 bases between the two germline ends. The germline CDR1 and CDR2 sequences are MNHEY and SVGEGT. The CDR3 is 14 amino acids. TCRdb itself ran the 5' RACE reads through MiXCR, one entry per CDR3 protein. The table includes under 1 million distinct CDR3 sequences, about 12% detected once. The same data also contributed to another study, on yellow fever vaccine responses in identical twins.

The sequencing sample was made of PBMCs. The V call is TRBV6-2 or TRBV6-3, the J call TRBJ1-1; no clear D gene. This TCR came from a woman aged 18-29 years in good health. CDR3 residues: CASSLPSGNTEAFF. Here the CDR3 DNA reads TGTGCCAGCAGTCTTCCTAGTGGGAACACTGAAGCTTTCTTT.